The rows below give T cell receptor beta chains drawn from one sample of a study of cytomegalovirus exposure and HLA in healthy donors. The table came from immunoSEQ multiplex PCR; TCRdb's copy has only in-frame clones and leaves some out. This table holds roughly 75,000 clones, more than 65% found once. Source material: PBMCs. The receptors originated from a man aged 65 to 79 in good health and CMV-seropositive. CDR3s include the opening cysteine and the closing phenylalanine or tryptophan. D genes are given only for firm matches. Not all rows give a size; the values are once, few, many and, for expanded clones, a class.

d_call: TRBD1; j_call: TRBJ1-4; v_call: TRBV5-4; clone_size: NA; cdr3_nt: TGTGCCAGCAGCCCCGGGGGACAGACTAATGAAAAACTGTTTTTT; cdr3_aa: CASSPGGQTNEKLFF
d_call: TRBD2; j_call: TRBJ2-3; v_call: TRBV4-1; clone_size: NA; cdr3_nt: TGCGCCAGCAGCCAAGGGGTTAGCGGGGGGGCTCAGGGTACGCAGTATTTT; cdr3_aa: CASSQGVSGGAQGTQYF
d_call: NA; j_call: TRBJ1-5; v_call: TRBV2; clone_size: NA; cdr3_nt: TGTGCCAGCAGTGATTTCGGGTATGGCAATCAGCCCCAGCATTTT; cdr3_aa: CASSDFGYGNQPQHF
d_call: NA; j_call: TRBJ2-7; v_call: TRBV5-1; clone_size: NA; cdr3_nt: TGCGCCAGCAGCTTGGTTTTTGCGGGGGCGGGTTACGAGCAGTACTTC; cdr3_aa: CASSLVFAGAGYEQYF
d_call: TRBD2; j_call: TRBJ2-1; v_call: TRBV19; clone_size: once; cdr3_nt: TGTGCCAGTAGTATCTCGCGGGGGGTTTCCTACAATGAGCAGTTCTTC; cdr3_aa: CASSISRGVSYNEQFF
d_call: TRBD1; j_call: TRBJ2-7; v_call: TRBV14; clone_size: NA; cdr3_nt: TGTGCCAGCAGCCAAGATCTTTCCGGACAGGGCACCTACGAGCAGTACTTC; cdr3_aa: CASSQDLSGQGTYEQYF
d_call: TRBD2; j_call: TRBJ2-3; v_call: TRBV7-9; clone_size: NA; cdr3_nt: TGTGCCAGCAGCTTAGCGGAGCGGGGGGGCACAGATACGCAGTATTTT; cdr3_aa: CASSLAERGGTDTQYF
d_call: NA; j_call: TRBJ1-2; v_call: TRBV2; clone_size: NA; cdr3_nt: TGTGCCAGCAGTCCGGACAGTAACTATGGCTACACCTTC; cdr3_aa: CASSPDSNYGYTF
d_call: TRBD1; j_call: TRBJ1-1; v_call: TRBV19; clone_size: once; cdr3_nt: TGTGCCAGTAGTACAGGGGGCTTAACGAACACTGAAGCTTTCTTT; cdr3_aa: CASSTGGLTNTEAFF
d_call: NA; j_call: TRBJ1-5; v_call: TRBV7-2; clone_size: once; cdr3_nt: TGTGCCAGCAGCTTATTTACAGGAGTAGGGAGCAATCAGCCCCAGCATTTT; cdr3_aa: CASSLFTGVGSNQPQHF
d_call: TRBD1; j_call: TRBJ2-5; v_call: TRBV7-9; clone_size: NA; cdr3_nt: TGTGCCAGCGCTGGACAGGGCCAAGAGACCCAGTACTTC; cdr3_aa: CASAGQGQETQYF
d_call: NA; j_call: TRBJ2-5; v_call: TRBV27; clone_size: NA; cdr3_nt: TGTGCCAGCAGCGAAGTAGGGGCCGAAGAGACCCAGTACTTC; cdr3_aa: CASSEVGAEETQYF
d_call: TRBD2; j_call: TRBJ2-7; v_call: TRBV11-2; clone_size: NA; cdr3_nt: TGTGCCAGCAGCCCCGGTGCTAGCGGATACTACGAGCAGTACTTC; cdr3_aa: CASSPGASGYYEQYF
d_call: NA; j_call: TRBJ2-5; v_call: TRBV13; clone_size: few; cdr3_nt: TGTGCCAGCAGCTTAGTATCAGGGTCGCAAGAGACCCAGTACTTC; cdr3_aa: CASSLVSGSQETQYF
d_call: TRBD2; j_call: TRBJ2-1; v_call: TRBV30; clone_size: NA; cdr3_nt: TGTGCCTGGAGTCGGACTAGCGGGAGAGGTGAGCAGTTCTTC; cdr3_aa: CAWSRTSGRGEQFF
d_call: NA; j_call: TRBJ2-1; v_call: TRBV4-3; clone_size: NA; cdr3_nt: TGCGCCAGCAGCCAAGACCCCAGTTCCTACAATGAGCAGTTCTTC; cdr3_aa: CASSQDPSSYNEQFF
d_call: NA; j_call: TRBJ2-1; v_call: TRBV7-9; clone_size: NA; cdr3_nt: TGTGCCAGCAGCTTAGGAGATTCCAACTACAATGAGCAGTTCTTC; cdr3_aa: CASSLGDSNYNEQFF
d_call: NA; j_call: TRBJ1-4; v_call: TRBV7-9; clone_size: few; cdr3_nt: TGTGCCAGCAGCTGGCCTCCAGAAAAACTGTTTTTT; cdr3_aa: CASSWPPEKLFF
d_call: TRBD1; j_call: TRBJ2-7; v_call: TRBV28; clone_size: NA; cdr3_nt: TGTGCCGCCAAGGAACAGGGGACCTACGAGCAGTACTTC; cdr3_aa: CAAKEQGTYEQYF
d_call: TRBD1; j_call: TRBJ2-5; v_call: TRBV11-2; clone_size: NA; cdr3_nt: TGTGCCAGCAGCTTGGGGACAGGCCAAGAGACCCAGTACTTC; cdr3_aa: CASSLGTGQETQYF
d_call: TRBD2; j_call: TRBJ2-5; v_call: TRBV7-2; clone_size: once; cdr3_nt: TGTGCCAGCAGCTTAAAATACGGGGGGGAAGAGACCCAGTACTTC; cdr3_aa: CASSLKYGGEETQYF
d_call: NA; j_call: TRBJ2-5; v_call: TRBV7-2; clone_size: few; cdr3_nt: TGTGCCAGCAGCTTAGTAGGCGGTGAGACCCAGTACTTC; cdr3_aa: CASSLVGGETQYF